Below are 5 T cell receptor beta chains sequenced from a single sample in a study of molecular identifiers for immune sequencing clone quantification. TCRdb ran MiXCR on the PCR reads and lists one entry per CDR3 protein. The sample records nearly 650,000 distinct CDR3 sequences, about 25% being singletons. The sequenced sample was naive CD8+ T cells from blood, with Jurkat cell RNA spiked in. Noted subset: FACS-sorted CD8+CD4-CCR7+CD45RA+ naive T cells. The receptors were gathered from a human donor in good health. Some libraries in this study had Jurkat cell RNA spiked in.

This chain links TRBV27 with TRBJ1-6; D not resolved. CDR1 MNHEY and CDR2 SMNVEV come from the germline V gene (reference sequence). This CDR3 comprises 14 residues. V lost 5 bases and J lost 7, with 12 bases in between. Here the CDR3 reads CASSTDGVNSPLHF. CDR3 nucleotides: TGTGCCAGCAGTACGGACGGTGTCAATTCACCCCTCCACTTT.

The V and J genes are TRBV21-1 and TRBJ2-7; the table's TRBD2 call for D was not verified on the DNA. TRBV21-1 is marked as a pseudogene. The CDR3 totals 14 residues. Here the CDR3 DNA reads TGTGCCAGCAGGAGACTAGCGGGAACCTACGAGCAGTACTTC. Translated: CASRRLAGTYEQYF.

This clonotype was observed at least ten times. The V call is TRBV6-5, the J call TRBJ2-7; 11 nucleotides agree with TRBD1. Germline V gene sequence: CDR1 MNHEY, CDR2 SVGAGI. V lost 7 bases to trimming and J lost 8 bases; unmatched junction nucleotides: 10. This CDR3 region has 14 residues. CDR3 protein: CASTNRTGGRKQYF. CDR3 nucleotides: TGTGCCAGCACCAACCGGACAGGGGGCAGGAAGCAGTACTTC.

This clonotype was counted ten times or more. The rearrangement joins TRBV13 to TRBJ2-5; D might be TRBD1 or TRBD2, each matching 5 bases. This CDR3 has 15 amino acids. V lost 5 bases, J lost 1 base, and 14 bases lay in between. Germline values: CDR1 PRHDT, CDR2 FYEKMQ (reference sequence). The CDR3 sequence: CASSVGPGRQETQYF. The CDR3 nucleotides read TGTGCCAGCAGCGTTGGACCGGGACGCCAAGAGACCCAGTACTTC.

In its sample, this clonotype was seen many times. This chain links TRBV12-3 or TRBV12-4 with TRBJ2-3; 11 nucleotides match TRBD2. CDR3 length equals 16 residues. V shed 5 bases, J shed 1 base, and the junction held 5 bases outside the gene matches. The CDR3 nucleotides read TGTGCCAGCAGTCCCTGGACTAGCGGGCGCACAGATACGCAGTATTTT. Translated, it gives CASSPWTSGRTDTQYF.